This note documents a single T cell receptor beta chain sequence. The antigen remains undetermined. CDR1 is LNHNV, CDR2 YYDKDF, per germline (reference sequence). The length of the CDR3 is 15 residues. V dropped 3 bases and J dropped 2 bases, with 14 bases sitting between them. The repertoire was sequenced with immunoSEQ multiplex PCR; TCRdb's copy has only in-frame clones and lacks some. The data show more than 2,000,000 clones, around nine tenths seen once. The sample is drawn from a study of shared clonotypes between healthy human individuals. Points from the study as a whole: When naive CD4 clonotypes were compared across a few donors, about 5% were shared.

Adult Caucasians living in Nashville, Tennessee made up all of the donors. The sequence was collected from a young man in good health. Input material: naive CD4+ T cells sorted from blood. Subset meaning: CD45RA+ positively selected. V is TRBV15 and J is TRBJ2-7; perhaps TRBD2 as D (6 bases). This CDR3 is CATSREGIAPYEQYF. The CDR3 DNA reads as TGTGCCACCAGCAGGGAGGGAATCGCTCCCTACGAGCAGTACTTC.